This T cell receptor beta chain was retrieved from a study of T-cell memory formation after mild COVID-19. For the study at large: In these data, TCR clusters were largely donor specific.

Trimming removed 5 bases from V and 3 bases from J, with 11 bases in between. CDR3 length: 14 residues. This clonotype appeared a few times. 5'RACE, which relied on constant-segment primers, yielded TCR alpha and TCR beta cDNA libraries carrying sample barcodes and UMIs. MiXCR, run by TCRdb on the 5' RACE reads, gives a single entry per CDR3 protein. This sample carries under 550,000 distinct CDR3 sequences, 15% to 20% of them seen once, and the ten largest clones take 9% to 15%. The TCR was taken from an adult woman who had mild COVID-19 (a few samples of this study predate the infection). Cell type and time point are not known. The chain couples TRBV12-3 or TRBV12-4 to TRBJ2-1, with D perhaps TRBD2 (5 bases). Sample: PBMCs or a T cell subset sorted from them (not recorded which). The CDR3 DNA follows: TGTGCCAGCAGTCACCGAAGCGGCTACAATGAGCAGTTCTTC. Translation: CASSHRSGYNEQFF.